Below, 12 T cell receptor beta chains from the same sample are listed, as sequenced in a study of cytomegalovirus exposure and HLA in healthy donors (dated by TCRdb to about 2017). The library was made by the immunoSEQ multiplex PCR assay. A mixture of 60 forward primers for TCR Vbeta segments and 13 reverse primers for TCR Jbeta segments was used in the multiplex PCR. This is the immuneACCESS table as TCRdb keeps it, with only in-frame sequences that have V and J called. A part of the clones is gone; compared with another copy, unresolved V genes explain less than half, and the rest is unexplained. The table held for this sample gives under 150,000 clones. The leading ten clones occupy 2% to 3% of the sample. Sequencing was carried out using PBMCs. These receptors came from a man aged 35-49 years in good health and CMV-seronegative.

V usage is TRBV2 and J usage is TRBJ2-3; a possible D gene is TRBD2 (6 bases). The CDR3 is made up of 18 amino acids. The V gene's germline CDR1 is SNHLY and CDR2 FYNNEI. The V and J ends lost 6 bases and 2 bases respectively, with 24 bases between them. The CDR3 sequence is CASSLPPGEAVITDTQYF. The CDR3 DNA reads as TGTGCCAGCAGCCTCCCCCCGGGGGAGGCCGTAATCACAGATACGCAGTATTTT.

The CDR3 here is CASSESSSGDYNEQFF. CDR3 sequence (DNA): TGTGCCAGCAGTGAATCCTCTAGCGGGGACTACAATGAGCAGTTCTTC. The chain carries TRBV6-4 and TRBJ2-1; 9 positions agree with TRBD2. Germline CDR1 reads MRHNA; CDR2 reads SNTAGT. The CDR3 loop spans 16 amino acids. V gave up 3 bases and J gave up 3 bases; unmatched junction bases: 6.

This chain joins TRBV6-5 and TRBJ2-5; D perhaps matches TRBD2 (5 bases). Germline CDR1 reads MNHEY; CDR2 reads SVGAGI. The CDR3 is made up of 15 amino acids. With 3 bases removed from V and 1 base from J, the gap between germline ends came to 12 bases. CDR3 sequence reads: CASSYTRMGQETQYF. In DNA form, the CDR3 reads TGTGCCAGCAGTTATACTAGGATGGGCCAAGAGACCCAGTACTTC.

This chain connects TRBV10-2 to TRBJ1-1; weak D call: TRBD1 (5 bases). The germline V and J ends were trimmed by 4 bases and 4 bases, with 16 bases remaining between them. The CDR3 covers 15 residues. The germline V gene encodes CDR1 WSHSY and CDR2 SAAADI. CDR3 DNA: TGCGCCAGCAGTGTAACGGGGACGGGGGGCACTGAAGCTTTCTTT. The encoded protein is CASSVTGTGGTEAFF.

V and J are TRBV20-1 and TRBJ1-1; a weak D match, TRBD1 (5 bases). V lost 6 bases and J lost 8, with 13 bases in between. CDR1 is DFQATT, CDR2 SNEGSKA, per germline (reference sequence). CDR3 length equals 11 residues. CDR3 sequence: CSASNGAEAFF. Here the CDR3 DNA reads TGCAGTGCATCAAATGGGGCCGAAGCTTTCTTT.

The chain links TRBV9 to TRBJ2-5; TRBD2 agrees at 8 bases. V lost 6 bases and J lost 2; bases outside the gene matches: 9. The germline V gene encodes CDR1 SGDLS and CDR2 YYNGEE. CDR3 length: 15 residues. CDR3 in DNA: TGTGCCAGCACCCCTCGGGCGGGGGGACAAGAGACCCAGTACTTC. It codes for CASTPRAGGQETQYF.

The genes are TRBV7-2 and TRBJ2-5, with D possibly TRBD1 on 5 matching bases. The V gene's germline CDR1 is SGHTA and CDR2 FQGNSA. V lost 5 bases and J lost 1, with 14 bases in between. The CDR3 consists of 15 residues. The CDR3 bases are TGTGCCAGCAGCGGACAACCTCCGCCCCAAGAGACCCAGTACTTC. This translates into CASSGQPPPQETQYF.

This chain connects TRBV28 to TRBJ1-5; TRBD1 agrees at 11 bases. The CDR3 runs to 18 residues. Trimming removed 5 bases from V and 0 bases from J; junction bases left unmatched: 9. Germline loops: CDR1 MDHEN, CDR2 SYDVKM. CDR3 coding DNA: TGTGCCAGCAGTCCGAGGGACAGGGGGTTTAATAGCAATCAGCCCCAGCATTTT. Its protein product is CASSPRDRGFNSNQPQHF.

Of note for this clone: Other nucleotide sequences from this sample produce the same CDR3. CDR3 region: CASSLGGVQETQYF. The DNA for the CDR3 is TGCGCCAGCAGTCTGGGTGGAGTCCAAGAGACCCAGTACTTC. The rearrangement joins TRBV5-1 to TRBJ2-5, with D unclear. The CDR3 length is 14 residues. The V end lost 5 bases, the J end lost 1 base, and 12 bases lay between the germline ends. In germline, CDR1 is SGHRS, CDR2 YFSETQ. Complete variable domain (other parts from reference TRBV5-1 and TRBJ2-5): KAGVTQTPRYLIKTRGQQVTLSCSPISGHRSVSWYQQTPGQGLQFLFEYFSETQRNKGNFPGRFSGRQFSNSRSEMNVSTLELGDSALYLCASSLGGVQETQYFGPGTRLLVL.

The chain employs TRBV6-5 and TRBJ2-1; no clear D. Between the trimmed V and J ends, which lost 10 bases and 9 bases, there was a span of 13 bases. Germline lookup yields CDR1 MNHEY and CDR2 SVGAGI. The CDR3 covers 11 residues. DNA of the CDR3: TGTGCCACCCTTACCTATGGTGAGCAGTTCTTC. Translating gives CATLTYGEQFF.

The chain employs TRBV28 and TRBJ1-3; 11 positions match TRBD1. The CDR3 loop spans 17 amino acids. CDR1 and CDR2 from the germline V gene are MDHEN and SYDVKM. V shed 5 bases and J 2 bases; nucleotides not matched to a gene: 8. Here the CDR3 reads CASSPSGTGGTGNTIYF. As DNA, the CDR3 is TGTGCCAGCAGTCCCTCCGGGACAGGGGGAACTGGAAACACCATATATTTT.

The rearrangement uses TRBV5-4 and TRBJ1-1; TRBD1 agrees at 7 bases. Per the germline V gene, CDR1 is SGHNT and CDR2 is YYREEE (reference sequence). This CDR3 region has 14 residues. After removal of 4 bases from V and 3 bases from J, the junction contained 6 bases not matched to a gene. The CDR3 loop reads CASSRPTGDTEAFF. The CDR3, as DNA: TGTGCCAGCAGCCGACCCACAGGGGACACTGAAGCTTTCTTT.